The source of this TCR beta chain is a study of cytomegalovirus exposure and HLA in healthy donors. Germline V gene lookup returns CDR1 LNHDA and CDR2 SQIVND (reference sequence). V gave up 5 bases and J gave up 6 bases, with 16 bases separating them. This CDR3 has 14 amino acids. This clone was found once. PCR used 60 Vbeta primers and 13 Jbeta primers. TCRdb's table, derived via immunoSEQ multiplex PCR, lists solely in-frame clones and lacks some. The table shows about 110,000 clones, with more than 75% occurring only once. Sequenced input: PBMCs. The chain couples TRBV19 to TRBJ1-2; D is undetermined. The TCR comes from a woman in her forties or fifties in good health and CMV-seropositive. For the CDR3, the DNA is TGTGCCAGTAGTCCCCGTCCTCTCGGGGATGGCTACACCTTC. Translation gives CASSPRPLGDGYTF.